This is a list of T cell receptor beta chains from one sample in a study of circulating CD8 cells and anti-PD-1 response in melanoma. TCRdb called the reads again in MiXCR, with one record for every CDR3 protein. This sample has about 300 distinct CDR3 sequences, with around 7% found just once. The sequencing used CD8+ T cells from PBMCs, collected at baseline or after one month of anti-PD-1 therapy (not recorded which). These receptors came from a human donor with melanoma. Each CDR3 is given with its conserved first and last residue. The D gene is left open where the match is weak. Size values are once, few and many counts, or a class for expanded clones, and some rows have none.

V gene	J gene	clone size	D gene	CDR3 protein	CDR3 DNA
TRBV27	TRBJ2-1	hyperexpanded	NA	CASSSTDNEQFF	TGTGCCAGCAGTTCCACAGACAATGAGCAGTTCTTC
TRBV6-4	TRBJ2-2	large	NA	CASSDSTNTGELFF	TGTGCCAGCAGTGACTCGACAAACACCGGGGAGCTGTTTTTT
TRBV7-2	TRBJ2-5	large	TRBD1	CASSFRTGGGETQYF	TGTGCCAGCAGCTTCCGGACAGGGGGCGGAGAGACCCAGTACTTC
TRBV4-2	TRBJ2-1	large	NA	CASSQEMGNYNEQFF	TGTGCCAGCAGCCAAGAAATGGGGAACTACAATGAGCAGTTCTTC
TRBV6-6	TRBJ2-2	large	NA	CASSYSILGTGELFF	TGTGCCAGCAGTTACTCGATTCTGGGGACCGGGGAGCTGTTTTTT
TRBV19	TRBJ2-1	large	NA	CASAPPDIQSHEQFF	TGTGCCAGTGCCCCTCCGGACATCCAGTCCCATGAGCAGTTCTTC
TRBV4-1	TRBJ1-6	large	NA	CASSQDGAGVNSPLHF	TGCGCCAGCAGCCAAGATGGCGCAGGGGTTAATTCACCCCTCCACTTT
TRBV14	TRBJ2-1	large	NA	CASSPSMASYNEQFF	TGTGCCAGCAGCCCTTCCATGGCATCCTACAATGAGCAGTTCTTC
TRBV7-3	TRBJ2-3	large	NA	CASSRRNTDTQYF	TGTGCCAGCAGCCGACGGAACACAGATACGCAGTATTTT
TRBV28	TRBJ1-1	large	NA	CASTTSTRSMNTEAFF	TGTGCCAGCACCACGAGCACCAGATCAATGAACACTGAAGCTTTCTTT
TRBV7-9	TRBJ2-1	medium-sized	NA	CASSLTRGGGDEQFF	TGTGCCAGCAGCTTAACCAGGGGCGGTGGCGATGAGCAGTTCTTC
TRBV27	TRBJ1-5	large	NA	CASSLGFNQPQHF	TGTGCCAGCAGTTTGGGATTCAATCAGCCCCAGCATTTT
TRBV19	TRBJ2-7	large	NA	CASSIDETGEQYF	TGTGCCAGTAGTATAGATGAGACGGGCGAGCAGTACTTC
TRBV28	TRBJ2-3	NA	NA	CASSLVSGTDTQCF	TGTGCCAGCAGTCTCGTAAGCGGCACAGATACGCAGTGTTTT
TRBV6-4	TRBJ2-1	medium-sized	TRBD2	CASSDSSGGANEQFF	TGTGCCAGCAGTGACTCTAGCGGGGGGGCCAATGAGCAGTTCTTC
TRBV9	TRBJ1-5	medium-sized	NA	CASSRDPHSNQPQHF	TGTGCCAGCAGCAGGGACCCTCATAGCAATCAGCCCCAGCATTTT
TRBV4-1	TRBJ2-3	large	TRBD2	CASSPYSGATDTQYF	TGCGCCAGCAGCCCATATAGCGGGGCCACAGATACGCAGTATTTT
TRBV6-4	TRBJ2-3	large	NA	CASSDGTSTDTQYF	TGTGCCAGCAGTGACGGGACTAGCACAGATACGCAGTATTTT
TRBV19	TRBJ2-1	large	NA	CASKVASLPNEQFF	TGTGCCAGTAAAGTGGCTAGCCTCCCCAATGAGCAGTTCTTC
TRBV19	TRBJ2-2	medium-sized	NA	CASMESGYHTGELFF	TGTGCCAGTATGGAATCGGGGTATCACACCGGGGAGCTGTTTTTT
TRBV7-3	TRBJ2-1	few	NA	CASSASGGPCNEQFF	TGTGCCAGCAGCGCGAGTGGGGGCCCATGCAATGAGCAGTTCTTC
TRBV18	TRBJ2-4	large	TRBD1	CASSPGYRDRGNIQYF	TGTGCCAGCTCACCTGGATACCGGGACAGGGGGAACATTCAGTACTTC
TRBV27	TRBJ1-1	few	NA	CASSVTANTEAFF	TGTGCCAGCAGCGTGACCGCGAACACTGAAGCTTTCTTT
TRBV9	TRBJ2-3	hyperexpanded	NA	CASDSSGGDTQYF	TGTGCCAGCGATTCTTCTGGGGGGGATACGCAGTATTTT
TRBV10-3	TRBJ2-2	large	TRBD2	CATGRGTSDTGELFF	TGTGCCACAGGGCGGGGGACTAGCGACACCGGGGAGCTGTTTTTT
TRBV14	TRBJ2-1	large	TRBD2	CASSQGSGGRNEQFF	TGTGCCAGCAGCCAAGGGAGCGGGGGGCGGAATGAGCAGTTCTTC
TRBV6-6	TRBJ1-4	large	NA	CASMDRRTTLNEKLFF	TGTGCCAGCATGGACAGACGGACAACACTTAATGAAAAACTGTTTTTT
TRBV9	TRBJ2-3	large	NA	CASSDGSGRGTDTQYF	TGTGCCAGCAGCGATGGAAGTGGCAGGGGCACAGATACGCAGTATTTT
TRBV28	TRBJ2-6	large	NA	CASSLPGEANVLTF	TGTGCCAGCAGTTTACCCGGGGAGGCCAACGTCCTGACTTTC
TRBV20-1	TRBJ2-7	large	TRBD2	CSAGPLAGGPYEQYF	TGCAGTGCTGGGCCTCTAGCGGGGGGGCCCTACGAGCAGTACTTC
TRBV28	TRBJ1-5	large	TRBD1	CASSLDRDANQPQHF	TGTGCCAGCAGTTTAGACAGGGACGCCAATCAGCCCCAGCATTTT
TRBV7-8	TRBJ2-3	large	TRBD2	CASSPFLAGVGTDTQYF	TGTGCCAGCAGCCCATTCTTAGCGGGGGTAGGCACAGATACGCAGTATTTT
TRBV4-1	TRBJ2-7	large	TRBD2	CASSQVPSGGSYEQYF	TGCGCCAGCAGCCAAGTCCCTAGCGGGGGCTCCTACGAGCAGTACTTC
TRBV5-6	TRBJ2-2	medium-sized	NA	CASSGGENTGELFF	TGTGCCAGCAGCGGTGGGGAAAACACCGGGGAGCTGTTTTTT
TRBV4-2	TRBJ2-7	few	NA	CASSQGSEGIYEQYF	TGTGCCAGCAGCCAAGGGAGCGAGGGGATCTACGAGCAGTACTTC
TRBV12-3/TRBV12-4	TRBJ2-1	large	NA	CASSYQESSYNEQFF	TGTGCCAGCAGTTATCAGGAGAGCTCCTACAATGAGCAGTTCTTC
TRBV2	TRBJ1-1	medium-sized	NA	CASRASRGTEAFF	TGTGCCAGCAGAGCCTCCAGGGGAACTGAAGCTTTCTTT
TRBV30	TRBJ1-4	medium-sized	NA	CAWSINEKLFF	TGTGCCTGGAGTATTAATGAAAAACTGTTTTTT
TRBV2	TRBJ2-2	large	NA	CASSEGLNTGELFF	TGTGCCAGCAGTGAAGGGCTCAACACCGGGGAGCTGTTTTTT
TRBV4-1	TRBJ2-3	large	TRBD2	CASSQFGGETDTQYF	TGCGCCAGCAGCCAATTCGGGGGGGAGACAGATACGCAGTATTTT
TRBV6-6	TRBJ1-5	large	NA	CASSVSAARWPQHF	TGTGCCAGCAGTGTCAGTGCGGCTAGGTGGCCCCAGCATTTT
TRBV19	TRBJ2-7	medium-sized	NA	CASSTRLGPYEQYF	TGTGCCAGTAGTACCCGACTAGGGCCCTACGAGCAGTACTTC
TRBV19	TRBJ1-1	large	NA	CFYEAGQLNTEAFF	TGCTTCTATGAGGCAGGGCAACTGAACACTGAAGCTTTCTTT
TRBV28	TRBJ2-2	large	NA	CASSEGQTDTGELFF	TGTGCCAGCAGTGAAGGACAGACCGACACCGGGGAGCTGTTTTTT
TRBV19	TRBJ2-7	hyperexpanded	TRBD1	CASTPTGGIYEQYF	TGTGCCAGTACTCCGACAGGGGGAATATACGAGCAGTACTTC
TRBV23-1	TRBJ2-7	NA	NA	CASIPRRFYEQYF	TGCGCCAGCATCCCTCGGAGGTTCTACGAGCAGTACTTC
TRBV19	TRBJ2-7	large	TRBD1	CASERTGGSYEQYF	TGTGCCAGCGAAAGGACAGGGGGCTCCTACGAGCAGTACTTC
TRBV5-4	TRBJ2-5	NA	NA	CGSSRTEQETQYF	TGTGGCAGCAGCCGGACAGAACAAGAGACCCAGTACTTC
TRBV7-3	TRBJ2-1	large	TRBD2	CASSISGGSYNEQFF	TGTGCCAGCAGCATTAGCGGGGGCTCCTACAATGAGCAGTTCTTC
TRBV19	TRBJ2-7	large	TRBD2	CASTPGGSYEQYF	TGTGCCAGTACCCCGGGGGGGAGCTACGAGCAGTACTTC
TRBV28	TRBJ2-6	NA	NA	CASSLPGEANVLAF	TGTGCCAGCAGTTTACCCGGGGAGGCCAATGTCCTGGCTTTC